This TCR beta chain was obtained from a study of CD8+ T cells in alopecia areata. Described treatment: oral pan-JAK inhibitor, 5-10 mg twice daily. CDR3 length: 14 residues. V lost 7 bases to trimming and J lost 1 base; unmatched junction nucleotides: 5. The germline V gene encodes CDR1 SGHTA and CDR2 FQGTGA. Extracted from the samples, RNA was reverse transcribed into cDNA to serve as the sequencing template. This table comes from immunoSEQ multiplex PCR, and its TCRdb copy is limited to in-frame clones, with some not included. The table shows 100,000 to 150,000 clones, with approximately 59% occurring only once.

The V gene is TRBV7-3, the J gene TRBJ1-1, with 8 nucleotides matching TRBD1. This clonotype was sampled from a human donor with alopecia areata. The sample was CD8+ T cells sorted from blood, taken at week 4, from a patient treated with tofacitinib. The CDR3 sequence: CASKGQGANTEAFF. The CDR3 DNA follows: TGTGCCAGCAAGGGGCAGGGGGCGAACACTGAAGCTTTCTTT.